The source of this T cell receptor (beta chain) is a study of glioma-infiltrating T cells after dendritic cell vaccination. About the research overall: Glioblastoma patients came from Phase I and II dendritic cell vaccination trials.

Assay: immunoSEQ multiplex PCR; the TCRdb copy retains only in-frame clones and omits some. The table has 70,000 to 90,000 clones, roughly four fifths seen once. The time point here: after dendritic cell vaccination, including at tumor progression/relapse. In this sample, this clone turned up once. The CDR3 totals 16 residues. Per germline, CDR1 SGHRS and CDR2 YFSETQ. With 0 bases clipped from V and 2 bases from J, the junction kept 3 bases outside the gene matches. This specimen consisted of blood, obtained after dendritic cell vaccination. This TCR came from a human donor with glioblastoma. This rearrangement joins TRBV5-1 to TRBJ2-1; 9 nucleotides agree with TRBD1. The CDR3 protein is CASSLARDRAYNEQFF. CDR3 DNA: TGCGCCAGCAGCTTGGCTAGGGACAGGGCCTACAATGAGCAGTTCTTC.